Shown below are 29 T cell receptor beta chains from a single sample sequenced in a study of T-cell reconstitution after alpha-beta-depleted transplantation in children (dated by TCRdb to between 2015 and 2016). Libraries were prepared through PCR. Instrument on record: Illumina HiSeq 2500. Molecular barcoding was employed in the preparation of TCR libraries, with unique molecular identifiers being used to normalize TCRbeta repertoire quantification. The public reads were quality trimmed at Q25 with fastp and then assembled into clones with MiXCR by TCRdb, keeping productive beta chains. One record per CDR3 amino acid sequence lists the most common genes and DNA. Here the sample has 200,000 to 250,000 distinct CDR3 sequences; approximately 9% occur a single time. Of the sample, about 6% falls within the top ten clones. Specimen: PBMCs from the stem cell graft donor, collected from the stem cell graft. All receptors derive from a human donor who donated a stem cell graft to a child with acute lymphoblastic leukemia.

The chain carries TRBV5-1 and TRBJ2-3; 13 nucleotides align to TRBD2. V trimming: 6 bases; J trimming: 1 base; junction bases outside the gene matches: 5. CDR1 SGHRS and CDR2 YFSETQ come from the germline V gene. This CDR3 spans 16 amino acids. The CDR3 loop reads CASTLGTSGGTDTQYF. In DNA, the CDR3 is TGCGCCAGCACCCTCGGGACTAGCGGGGGCACAGATACGCAGTATTTT.

The chain couples TRBV5-1 to TRBJ2-7, with D possibly matching TRBD2 (7 bases). This CDR3 comprises 14 residues. CDR1 is SGHRS and CDR2 is YFSETQ in the germline V gene. Between the trimmed V and J ends, which lost 7 bases and 1 base, there was a span of 15 bases. CDR3 sequence reads: CASGWGGTSYEQYF. DNA for the CDR3: TGCGCCAGCGGTTGGGGGGGGACATCCTACGAGCAGTACTTC.

This chain connects TRBV25-1 to TRBJ2-5; D is ambiguous. Per germline, CDR1 MGHDK and CDR2 SYGVNS. This CDR3 has 15 amino acids. V lost 4 bases, J lost 4 bases, and 16 bases lay in between. The CDR3 sequence is CASSAPTAPLETQYF. CDR3 DNA: TGTGCCAGCAGTGCTCCTACCGCCCCTCTAGAGACCCAGTACTTC. The full variable domain, in which reference TRBV25-1 and TRBJ2-5 provide the parts outside the CDR3, is EADIYQTPRYLVIGTGKKITLECSQTMGHDKMYWYQQDPGMELHLIHYSYGVNSTEKGDLSSESTVSRIRTEHFPLTLESARPSHTSQYLCASSAPTAPLETQYFGPGTRLLVL.

This clonotype was detected a few times. This rearrangement joins TRBV20-1 to TRBJ2-1; 14 nucleotides match TRBD2. CDR1 is DFQATT, CDR2 SNEGSKA, per germline (reference sequence). Trimming cost V 2 bases and J 7 bases; bases outside gene matches: 7. The CDR3 covers 16 residues. The CDR3 coding sequence is TGCAGTGCTAGAAGACTAGCGGGGGGGCCGGGGAATGAGCAGTTCTTC. Its translation: CSARRLAGGPGNEQFF.

Many counts were recorded for this clonotype. The chain recombines TRBV10-3 with TRBJ1-1; 7 nucleotides match TRBD1. CDR1 is ENHRY and CDR2 is SYGVKD in the germline V gene. This CDR3 contains 16 residues. Trimming took 6 bases from V and 1 from J; bases not matched to a gene: 11. CDR3 amino acids: CAISELTRGSNTEAFF. DNA of the CDR3: TGTGCCATCAGCGAACTCACCAGGGGGTCGAACACTGAAGCTTTCTTT.

The chain couples TRBV12-3 or TRBV12-4 to TRBJ2-3; D not certain. This CDR3 is built from 12 residues. With 7 bases removed from V and 5 bases from J, the gap between germline ends came to 10 bases. CDR3 nucleotide sequence: TGTGCCAGCAATTCCGGAAGAGATACGCAGTATTTT. This encodes CASNSGRDTQYF.

This clonotype has ten or more counts. V and J are TRBV7-2 and TRBJ1-5, with D possibly matching TRBD1 (6 bases). Germline lookup yields CDR1 SGHTA and CDR2 FQGNSA. With 5 bases removed from V and 4 bases from J, the gap between germline ends came to 15 bases. The CDR3 loop spans 15 amino acids. Written as DNA, the CDR3 is TGTGCCAGCAGCATAGTAGGACAGAGAAATCAGCCCCAGCATTTT. Its translation is CASSIVGQRNQPQHF.

This clonotype was seen more than once but under ten times. The chain's CDR3 is CASSLGGWGIGYNEQFF. The CDR3 coding sequence is TGTGCCAGCAGCTTAGGGGGTTGGGGGATTGGCTACAATGAGCAGTTCTTC. J is TRBJ2-1 and V is TRBV7-6; possibly TRBD1 or TRBD2 for D (5 bases each). Looked up from germline, CDR1 is SGHVS and CDR2 is FNYEAQ. With 1 base removed from V and 3 bases from J, the gap between germline ends came to 16 bases. The CDR3 has 17 residues.

This clonotype turned up a few times. The rearrangement uses TRBV27 and TRBJ2-3; D perhaps matches TRBD2 (5 bases). In germline, CDR1 is MNHEY, CDR2 SMNVEV (reference sequence). The CDR3 totals 16 residues. Trimming took 5 bases from V and 0 from J, leaving 15 bases between them. The CDR3 loop is CASSPRGPSSTDTQYF. The CDR3 bases are TGTGCCAGCAGTCCCCGAGGGCCGAGCAGCACAGATACGCAGTATTTT.

This clonotype came up many times. The V and J genes are TRBV28 and TRBJ2-3, with 9 bases lining up with TRBD2. The CDR3 is 16 residues long. V lost 3 bases and J lost 2; bases outside the gene matches: 6. CDR1 is MDHEN, CDR2 SYDVKM, per germline. CDR3 residues: CASSFTGTSYTDTQYF. The CDR3 nucleotides read TGTGCCAGCAGTTTCACCGGGACTAGCTACACAGATACGCAGTATTTT.

Notes on this clonotype: Since a much larger clone is just one base distant, this may be a read error. The CDR3 end shows no conserved phenylalanine or tryptophan, and so a read error is likely. This CDR3 is CAISDSQFGNYYNTEAFS. The CDR3 region has the DNA TGTGCCATCAGTGACTCCCAATTTGGGAATTACTACAACACTGAAGCTTTCTCT. The chain carries TRBV10-3 and TRBJ1-1, with D uncertain. V gave up 3 bases and J gave up 2 bases, with 22 bases separating them. This CDR3 region has 18 residues. Looked up from germline, CDR1 is ENHRY and CDR2 is SYGVKD.

This clonotype was seen repeatedly, ten times or more. The chain employs TRBV5-1 and TRBJ2-7, with D possibly TRBD1 on 6 matching bases. The V and J ends lost 0 bases and 2 bases respectively, with 9 bases between them. The CDR3 consists of 14 residues. From germline, CDR1 is SGHRS and CDR2 YFSETQ. The CDR3 DNA follows: TGCGCCAGCAGCTTGGATACAGGGACCTACGAGCAGTACTTC. Translated: CASSLDTGTYEQYF. Supplemented by reference TRBV5-1 and TRBJ2-7, the full variable domain reads KAGVTQTPRYLIKTRGQQVTLSCSPISGHRSVSWYQQTPGQGLQFLFEYFSETQRNKGNFPGRFSGRQFSNSRSEMNVSTLELGDSALYLCASSLDTGTYEQYFGPGTRLTVT.

The rearrangement links TRBV11-2 to TRBJ2-1, with 8 bases matching TRBD2. Germline V gene sequence: CDR1 SGHAT, CDR2 FQNNGV. J was trimmed by 3 bases and V by 2 bases; bases with no gene match: 9. The CDR3 is 17 residues long. CDR3 coding DNA: TGTGCCAGCAGCTTATACATGCGGGGGGCCTACTACAATGAGCAGTTCTTC. This gives the protein CASSLYMRGAYYNEQFF.

The chain couples TRBV6-6 to TRBJ1-6; 7 nucleotides line up with TRBD1. This CDR3 comprises 15 residues. The germline V gene encodes CDR1 MNHNY and CDR2 SVGAGI (reference sequence). With V trimmed by 5 bases and J by 3 bases, 4 bases remained unmatched. This CDR3 is CASSPGQFYNSPLHF. CDR3 nucleotides: TGTGCCAGCAGTCCGGGACAGTTCTATAATTCACCCCTCCACTTT.

This clonotype has just a few counts. The chain uses TRBV5-1 and TRBJ2-6, with TRBD2 identical over 11 bases. V was pared by 2 bases and J by 1 base, with 8 bases of the junction left unmatched. Germline lookup yields CDR1 SGHRS and CDR2 YFSETQ. The CDR3 spans 19 residues. CDR3 in DNA: TGCGCCAGCAGCTTTCTTGGACTAGCGGGTTTTTCTGGGGCCAACGTCCTGACTTTC. It specifies CASSFLGLAGFSGANVLTF. The entire variable domain, with the rest obtained from reference TRBV5-1 and TRBJ2-6, is as follows: KAGVTQTPRYLIKTRGQQVTLSCSPISGHRSVSWYQQTPGQGLQFLFEYFSETQRNKGNFPGRFSGRQFSNSRSEMNVSTLELGDSALYLCASSFLGLAGFSGANVLTFGAGSRLTVL.

V gene TRBV27 combines with J gene TRBJ1-1; D ambiguous. Trimming left V 3 bases short and J 6 bases short, with 11 bases between. Germline V CDR1 and CDR2: MNHEY, SMNVEV (reference sequence). This CDR3 region has 13 residues. The CDR3 sequence: CASSFMVLSEAFF. Here the CDR3 DNA reads TGTGCCAGCAGTTTTATGGTATTGTCTGAAGCTTTCTTT.

This clonotype was found once. This rearrangement joins TRBV5-4 to TRBJ2-5, with 9 bases lining up with TRBD2. The ends lost 4 bases at V and 4 bases at J; junction bases unmatched: 5. The CDR3 has 14 residues. Per the germline V gene, CDR1 is SGHNT and CDR2 is YYREEE (reference sequence). The CDR3 protein is CASSTGLASETQYF. CDR3 DNA: TGTGCCAGCAGCACCGGACTAGCGTCAGAGACCCAGTACTTC.

This clonotype showed up many times. The chain joins TRBV20-1 to TRBJ2-3, with 7 positions matching TRBD1. J was trimmed by 4 bases and V by 5 bases; bases with no gene match: 15. The CDR3 totals 16 residues. Germline CDR1 DFQATT, CDR2 SNEGSKA (reference sequence). The CDR3 loop is CSAYIKGTDRPDTQYF. In nucleotides, the CDR3 is TGCAGTGCTTATATCAAAGGGACAGATCGGCCAGATACGCAGTATTTT.

This clonotype was recorded at least ten times. This chain links TRBV19 with TRBJ2-7; 8 positions agree with TRBD1. The germline CDR1 and CDR2 sequences are LNHDA and SQIVND (reference sequence). The CDR3 consists of 16 residues. V lost 4 bases and J lost 5; bases outside the gene matches: 13. The CDR3 is CASSKIAGTGSNEQYF. Here the CDR3 DNA reads TGTGCCAGTAGTAAGATTGCCGGGACAGGTTCTAACGAGCAGTACTTC.

The CDR3 sequence is CASSRMGQAEETQYF. CDR3 coding DNA: TGTGCCAGCAGTAGAATGGGGCAGGCGGAAGAGACCCAGTACTTC. The J gene is TRBJ2-5, the V gene TRBV6-1, with D perhaps TRBD1 (5 bases). Trimming took 5 bases from V and 3 from J, leaving 16 bases between them. Per germline, CDR1 MNHNS and CDR2 SASEGT. The CDR3 has 15 residues.

This clonotype was seen only a few times. V gene TRBV5-1 combines with J gene TRBJ2-7; possible D gene TRBD1, 6 bases. The germline V and J ends were trimmed by 2 bases and 5 bases, with 14 bases remaining between them. CDR1 is SGHRS and CDR2 is YFSETQ in the germline V gene. There are 14 residues in the CDR3. As DNA, the CDR3 is TGCGCCAGCAGCTTTTACAGGGCTGGCGACGAGCAGTACTTC. It is translated as CASSFYRAGDEQYF.

This clonotype was seen ten or more times. This chain connects TRBV7-2 to TRBJ2-3; 8 nucleotides agree with TRBD2. Germline V gene sequence: CDR1 SGHTA, CDR2 FQGNSA. The trim removed 4 bases at V and 9 bases at J, leaving 3 bases unmatched. The CDR3 covers 12 residues. In DNA, the CDR3 is TGTGCCAGCAGCTCGGGACTAGTAACGCAGTATTTT. It translates to CASSSGLVTQYF.

This clonotype was detected many times. J is TRBJ2-6 and V is TRBV5-1; D might be TRBD2 (5 bases). The CDR3 has 15 amino acids. The V gene lost 7 bases and the J gene lost 0 bases, with 11 bases spanning the gap. Germline V gene sequence: CDR1 SGHRS, CDR2 YFSETQ. CDR3 amino acids: CASEQGGSGANVLTF. The CDR3 nucleotides are TGCGCCAGCGAACAAGGAGGCTCTGGGGCCAACGTCCTGACTTTC. The full variable domain, completed using reference TRBV5-1 and TRBJ2-6, is KAGVTQTPRYLIKTRGQQVTLSCSPISGHRSVSWYQQTPGQGLQFLFEYFSETQRNKGNFPGRFSGRQFSNSRSEMNVSTLELGDSALYLCASEQGGSGANVLTFGAGSRLTVL.

The chain combines TRBV24-1 with TRBJ2-3, with D unclear. V lost 3 bases and J 2 bases, leaving 8 bases between the germline ends. Germline assignment: CDR1 KGHDR and CDR2 SFDVKD. The CDR3 loop spans 14 amino acids. In nucleotides, the CDR3 is TGTGCCACCAGTGATCAACGCAACACAGATACGCAGTATTTT. The encoded protein is CATSDQRNTDTQYF.

This clonotype has at least ten counts. The chain combines TRBV10-1 with TRBJ1-1; D remains ambiguous. Trimming left V 2 bases short and J 4 bases short, with 11 bases between. This CDR3 comprises 14 residues. The V gene's germline CDR1 is WNHNN and CDR2 SYGVQD (reference sequence). The DNA of the CDR3 is TGCGCCAGCAGTGAGAGTGGGGTCGGCACTGAAGCTTTCTTT. It yields the protein CASSESGVGTEAFF.

In its sample, this clonotype was seen a few times. The chain has TRBV21-1 and TRBJ2-3; TRBD2 is the table's D call, not checked against the DNA. TRBV21-1 is labeled a pseudogene. The CDR3 contains 18 residues. CDR3 sequence (DNA): TGTGCCAGCAGCAAGGAGACTAGCGGGGGGCGACCCACAGATACGCAGTATTTT. Translated, it gives CASSKETSGGRPTDTQYF.

This clonotype was seen at least ten times. This CDR3 is CASSLALSSGTDTQYF. As DNA, the CDR3 is TGTGCCAGCAGCTTAGCGCTAAGTAGCGGCACAGATACGCAGTATTTT. The J gene is TRBJ2-3, the V gene TRBV7-2; weak D call: TRBD2 (5 bases). Per germline, CDR1 SGHTA and CDR2 FQGNSA. V gave up 0 bases and J gave up 1 base, with 11 bases separating them. CDR3 size: 16 residues.

This clonotype was counted many times. The chain recombines TRBV4-1 with TRBJ1-1, with a possible D match to TRBD1 (5 bases). Germline V gene lookup returns CDR1 MGHRA and CDR2 YSYEKL. The V and J ends lost 3 bases and 10 bases respectively, with 12 bases between them. The CDR3 covers 12 residues. CDR3 amino acids: CASSQDGRGAFF. CDR3 sequence (DNA): TGCGCCAGCAGCCAGGACGGGAGGGGAGCTTTCTTT.

In DNA, the CDR3 is TGTGCCAGCAGCCCCCCGGGCAGGCCGGGGGGCTACACCTTC. It specifies CASSPPGRPGGYTF. The genes are TRBV12-3 or TRBV12-4 and TRBJ1-2; no reliable D call. There are 14 residues in the CDR3. The V end lost 6 bases, the J end lost 8 bases, and 19 bases lay between the germline ends.